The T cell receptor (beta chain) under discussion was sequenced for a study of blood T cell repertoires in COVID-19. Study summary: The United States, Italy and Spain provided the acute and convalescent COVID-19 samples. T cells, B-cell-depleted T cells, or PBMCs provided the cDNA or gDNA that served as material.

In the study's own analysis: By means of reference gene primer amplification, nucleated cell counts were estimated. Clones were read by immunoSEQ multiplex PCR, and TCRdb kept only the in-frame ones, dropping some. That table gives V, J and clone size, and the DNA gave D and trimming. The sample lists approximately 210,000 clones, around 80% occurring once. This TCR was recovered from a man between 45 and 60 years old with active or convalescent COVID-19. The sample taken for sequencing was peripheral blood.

The CDR3 DNA is TGTGCCAGCAGCTTGGGCGGTAGGCCAGAGACCCAGTACTTC. It encodes CASSLGGRPETQYF. The V call is TRBV5-5, the J call TRBJ2-5, with unresolved D. With 0 bases removed from V and 4 bases from J, the gap between germline ends came to 10 bases. The CDR3 is 14 residues long. Germline V CDR1 and CDR2: SGHKS, YYEKEE (reference sequence).